The clone carrying this T cell receptor beta chain was counted ten times or more. This record belongs to a study of T cells in Graves' hyperthyroidism and ophthalmopathy. Amplified regions were TCR beta CDR3 sequences from RNA transcripts. The TCR CDR3 first-round RT-PCR relied on the HTBI primer set. MiXCR was run by TCRdb on the multiplex PCR reads, yielding one entry per CDR3 protein. The sample has a few hundred thousand distinct CDR3 sequences, roughly 13% seen once. Germline V lookup: CDR1 SGHKS, CDR2 YYEKEE (reference sequence). This CDR3 is 14 amino acids long. The ends were cut back, 4 bases at V and 5 bases at J, with 15 bases in the middle.

V gene TRBV5-5 combines with J gene TRBJ1-1; TRBD1 might be the D (5 bases). The specimen sequenced was blood. The source of this sequence is a woman younger than 35 with Graves' hyperthyroidism. The CDR3 here is CASSPDTGRTEAFF. The CDR3 bases are TGTGCCAGCAGCCCGGACACGGGTAGGACTGAAGCTTTCTTT.